This TCR beta chain stems from a study of blood T cell repertoires in COVID-19. Study-wide context: COVID-19 samples, acute and convalescent, were from the United States, Italy and Spain.

The V segment lost 0 bases and the J segment 5 bases; nucleotides outside the gene matches: 5. Germline CDR1 and CDR2: LGHDT and YNNKEL (reference sequence). This CDR3 spans 15 amino acids. Data came from immunoSEQ multiplex PCR; TCRdb stores just in-frame clones and leaves some out. The sample records roughly 250,000 clones, around 85% being singletons. The chain has TRBV3-1 (or the pseudogene TRBV3-2) and TRBJ2-3; the match to TRBD2 covers 7 bases. Sequencing was done on a sample of peripheral blood. The sequence was obtained from a human donor with COVID-19, enrolled during active disease. The donor label of this sample is uncertain. The chain's CDR3 is CASSQDKGLGDTQYF. CDR3 coding DNA: TGTGCCAGCAGCCAAGATAAAGGACTAGGAGATACGCAGTATTTT.